The T cell receptor beta chain described here comes from a study of cytomegalovirus exposure and HLA in healthy donors. PCR primers comprised 60 Vbeta and 13 Jbeta primers. Repertoires were generated with immunoSEQ multiplex PCR, while TCRdb's copy carries only in-frame clones and drops some. The data contain over 95,000 clones, about 64% of them singletons. The CDR3 runs to 13 residues. From germline, CDR1 is SGHNT and CDR2 YYREEE (reference sequence). V lost 2 bases and J 4 bases, leaving 9 bases between the germline ends. Sequencing was done on a sample of PBMCs. The origin of this receptor is a man in his late teens or twenties in good health and CMV-seropositive. The genes are TRBV5-4 and TRBJ2-5; weak D call: TRBD1 (6 bases). CDR3 DNA: TGTGCCAGCAGCTTCAGGGGTCGAGAGACCCAGTACTTC. Its protein product is CASSFRGRETQYF. The variable domain in full, with the rest retrieved from reference TRBV5-4 and TRBJ2-5, is ETGVTQSPTHLIKTRGQQVTLRCSSQSGHNTVSWYQQALGQGPQFIFQYYREEENGRGNFPPRFSGLQFPNYSSELNVNALELDDSALYLCASSFRGRETQYFGPGTRLLVL.